This TCR beta chain stems from a study of regulatory T cells in long-lasting Graves disease. HTBI primers from iRepertoire and Arm-PCR of CDR3 regions yielded the TCR beta libraries. TCRdb used MiXCR to reprocess the multiplex PCR reads, holding one entry per CDR3 protein. The sample has about 330,000 distinct CDR3 sequences; roughly 16% are singletons. Time point of the sample: newly diagnosed GD, antithyroid drugs for less than 3 months. The TCR library was prepared using RNA isolated from PBMCs. It was American Thyroid Association guidelines that determined Graves' disease diagnosis. This clonotype was observed many times. Germline-derived CDR1 and CDR2 are LGHDT and YNNKEL (reference sequence). The V end lost 0 bases, the J end lost 9 bases, and 9 bases lay between the germline ends. This CDR3 is 13 amino acids long. These sequences were also reported in another study, on T cells in Graves' hyperthyroidism and ophthalmopathy. This second study says: The TCR CDR3 first-round RT-PCR relied on the HTBI primer set.

The sequences come from peripheral blood mononuclear cells (PBMCs), collected at new diagnosis, from a patient treated with antithyroid drugs. This chain joins TRBV3-1 and TRBJ1-5; no firm D call. The sequence derives from a woman aged 18 to 35 with Graves disease. CDR3 bases: TGTGCCAGCAGCCAAGATCGGATCAGGCCCCAGCATTTT. Its protein product is CASSQDRIRPQHF.